Sequencing of this T cell receptor beta chain was carried out in a study of read filtering for tumor transcriptome and immune sequencing. Study summary: Transcriptome libraries were built from DNase-treated RNA.

This CDR3 is built from 13 residues. Germline CDR1 reads SQVTM; CDR2 reads ANQGSEA. J gave up 7 bases and V 5 bases, and 5 bases lay outside the gene matches. This library used 300 to 450 ng RNA and molecular barcoded adaptors spanning alpha/delta and beta/gamma chains. MiXCR, applied by TCRdb to the reads, yields one record per CDR3 protein. The top ten clones hold about an eighth of a sample with 75,000 to 95,000 distinct CDR3 sequences, roughly 21% of them seen once. Specimen: a population of CD138-negative cells sorted from bone marrow. The receptor was derived from a donor older than 35 with multiple myeloma. The chain uses TRBV29-1 and TRBJ1-2; 12 bases align to TRBD1. As DNA, the CDR3 is TGCAGCGTTAAGGGACAGGGGGCTCCTGGCTACACCTTC. Its protein product is CSVKGQGAPGYTF.